These 32 T cell receptor beta chains share one sample of origin, sequenced in a study of T cells in Graves' hyperthyroidism and ophthalmopathy. TCR beta CDR3 region amplification was performed from RNA transcripts. Primed by the HTBI set, a first-round RT-PCR was run on the TCR CDR3. Each CDR3 protein is one row after TCRdb ran MiXCR on the multiplex PCR reads. Here the sample spans approximately 400,000 distinct CDR3 sequences, roughly 14% being singletons. The sequenced material came from blood. The source of these receptors is a woman aged 25 to 45 with Graves' ophthalmopathy.

This clonotype appeared many times. The V and J genes are TRBV19 and TRBJ2-7, with a weak D call TRBD1 (5 bases). V was trimmed by 6 bases and J by 6 bases, leaving 18 bases between them. Germline CDR1 reads LNHDA; CDR2 reads SQIVND (reference sequence). The CDR3 length is 14 residues. The DNA for the CDR3 is TGTGCCAGTAGCTCAGGGCCCTTTGGTGGCGAGCAGTACTTC. Amino acid sequence: CASSSGPFGGEQYF. Full variable domain (rest looked up from reference TRBV19 and TRBJ2-7): DGGITQSPKYLFRKEGQNVTLSCEQNLNHDAMYWYRQDPGQGLRLIYYSQIVNDFQKGDIAEGYSVSREKKESFPLTVTSAQKNPTAFYLCASSSGPFGGEQYFGPGTRLTVT.

This clonotype was counted many times. The chain is built from TRBV30 and TRBJ1-5; D not resolved. This CDR3 comprises 14 residues. The germline V gene encodes CDR1 GTSNPN and CDR2 SVGIG (reference sequence). Trimming stripped 5 bases from V and 0 bases from J, with 11 bases between. The CDR3 sequence: CAWGTGISNQPQHF. The CDR3 nucleotides read TGTGCCTGGGGTACTGGGATTAGCAATCAGCCCCAGCATTTT. The full variable domain, its missing parts supplied by reference TRBV30 and TRBJ1-5, is SQTIHQWPATLVQPVGSPLSLECTVEGTSNPNLYWYRQAAGRGLQLLFYSVGIGQISSEVPQNLSASRPQDRQFILSSKKLLLSDSGFYLCAWGTGISNQPQHFGDGTRLSIL.

This clonotype appeared once. This rearrangement joins TRBV25-1 to TRBJ1-2; D possibly corresponds to TRBD1 (5 bases). V was shortened by 2 bases and J by 8 bases, with 9 bases between the two germline ends. Per the germline V gene, CDR1 is MGHDK and CDR2 is SYGVNS. This CDR3 comprises 12 residues. This chain's CDR3 is CASSEGRGGYTF. In nucleotides, the CDR3 is TGTGCCAGCAGTGAAGGTCGGGGGGGCTACACCTTC.

The chain combines TRBV4-1 with TRBJ1-2; no definite D call. This CDR3 region has 17 residues. Germline V gene sequence: CDR1 MGHRA, CDR2 YSYEKL. V lost 3 bases to trimming and J lost 8 bases, with 25 bases between them. The DNA of the CDR3 is TGCGCCAGCAGCCAGCAGCGGGAGGCAGCATTCTTGCGGGGCTACACCTTC. It codes for CASSQQREAAFLRGYTF.

There are many counts of this clonotype. This sequence joins TRBV10-3 and TRBJ2-7; D perhaps matches TRBD2 (6 bases). CDR3 length: 13 residues. CDR1 and CDR2 from the germline V gene are ENHRY and SYGVKD. V lost 6 bases to trimming and J lost 4 bases, with 13 bases between them. The CDR3 is CAISPVTSYEQYF. As DNA, the CDR3 is TGTGCCATCAGCCCAGTGACTAGTTACGAGCAGTACTTC.

In its sample, this clonotype was seen many times. V gene TRBV2 combines with J gene TRBJ2-1; 8 bases fit TRBD1. The CDR3 contains 14 residues. J lost 2 bases, V lost 8 bases, and 5 bases had no gene match. Germline V gene lookup returns CDR1 SNHLY and CDR2 FYNNEI. CDR3 sequence (DNA): TGTGCCAGCCATAACAGGGGGGCCTACAATGAGCAGTTCTTC. Translating gives CASHNRGAYNEQFF.

The V call is TRBV25-1, the J call TRBJ2-7, with 9 bases matching TRBD2. The ends lost 5 bases at V and 0 bases at J; junction bases unmatched: 8. From germline, CDR1 is MGHDK and CDR2 SYGVNS. CDR3 length: 16 amino acids. CDR3 in amino acids: CASSLAAGGSSYEQYF. CDR3 nucleotide sequence: TGTGCCAGCAGTTTGGCCGCGGGAGGGAGCTCCTACGAGCAGTACTTC.

Of note for this clonotype: Possible read error: a much larger clone is one base away. In DNA form, the CDR3 reads TGTGCCAGCACCGGGACTGGGAACAACATATATTTT. It yields the protein CASTGTGNNIYF. The genes are TRBV12-3 or TRBV12-4 and TRBJ1-3; D possibly corresponds to TRBD1 (5 bases). The CDR3 is 12 residues long.

This clonotype was counted only a few times. The chain recombines TRBV4-2 with TRBJ1-1; D is ambiguous. The V and J ends lost 0 bases and 0 bases respectively, with 5 bases between them. In germline, CDR1 is LGHNA, CDR2 YNFKEQ. The CDR3 extends over 14 amino acids. The CDR3 reads CASSQEWVNTEAFF. The CDR3 DNA sequence: TGTGCCAGCAGCCAAGAATGGGTGAACACTGAAGCTTTCTTT.

Ten or more counts support this clonotype. This chain connects TRBV20-1 to TRBJ1-1; no clear D gene. This CDR3 contains 11 residues. The V gene's germline CDR1 is DFQATT and CDR2 SNEGSKA (reference sequence). As DNA, the CDR3 is TGCATGAGTTCAAGGGACACTGAAGCTTTCTTT. Amino acids: CMSSRDTEAFF.

In this sample, this clonotype turned up many times. The chain employs TRBV20-1 and TRBJ1-2, with 8 bases lining up with TRBD1. Germline values: CDR1 DFQATT, CDR2 SNEGSKA (reference sequence). The CDR3 runs 14 residues. The trim removed 3 bases at V and 4 bases at J, leaving 7 bases unmatched. The CDR3 reads CSASVGQGLYGYTF. The CDR3 DNA sequence: TGCAGTGCTAGTGTCGGACAGGGCCTCTATGGCTACACCTTC.

A few counts support this clonotype. The chain joins TRBV6-5 to TRBJ2-7; D gene ambiguous. The germline V and J ends were trimmed by 0 bases and 3 bases, with 15 bases remaining between them. Germline CDR1 and CDR2: MNHEY and SVGAGI. This CDR3 spans 16 amino acids. CDR3 nucleotides: TGTGCCAGCAGTTACTCTGGCGCAGGCTCGCTCTACGAGCAGTACTTC. Protein: CASSYSGAGSLYEQYF.

This clonotype appeared many times. This chain uses TRBV20-1 with TRBJ2-1; 7 bases line up with TRBD2. The CDR3 totals 13 residues. With V trimmed by 3 bases and J by 1 base, 0 bases remained unmatched. Germline values: CDR1 DFQATT, CDR2 SNEGSKA (reference sequence). This CDR3 is CSARGGSYNEQFF. The CDR3 region has the DNA TGCAGTGCTAGGGGGGGGTCCTACAATGAGCAGTTCTTC.

This clonotype has just a few counts. V is TRBV5-1 and J is TRBJ2-6, with 8 bases that match TRBD2. Germline CDR1 is SGHRS and CDR2 is YFSETQ. CDR3 length: 16 amino acids. After removal of 4 bases from V and 4 bases from J, the junction contained 7 bases not matched to a gene. The CDR3 DNA reads TGCGCCAGCAGCGCGGGGGGACAATCCGGGGCCAACGTCCTGACTTTC. This encodes CASSAGGQSGANVLTF.

The rearrangement links TRBV7-2 to TRBJ1-3, with TRBD1 as a possible D gene (5 bases). V lost 5 bases and J lost 0, with 20 bases in between. This CDR3 is built from 18 residues. CDR1 SGHTA and CDR2 FQGNSA come from the germline V gene. The CDR3 DNA reads TGTGCCAGCAGCCCCAGAGGTCAGGGAGTAAACTCTGGAAACACCATATATTTT. Protein: CASSPRGQGVNSGNTIYF.

This clonotype was counted at least ten times. V usage is TRBV6-2 or TRBV6-3 and J usage is TRBJ2-3; 8 bases line up with TRBD2. Per the germline V gene, CDR1 is MNHEY and CDR2 is SVGEGT. This CDR3 is 16 amino acids long. Trimming removed 2 bases from V and 2 bases from J; junction bases left unmatched: 6. The CDR3 loop reads CASSYSSGELTDTQYF. As DNA, the CDR3 is TGTGCCAGCAGTTACAGTAGCGGGGAGCTCACAGATACGCAGTATTTT.

This clonotype was picked up many times. A junction boundary mismatches the germline segment, possibly from a read error. CDR3 residues: CASREAGGSYEQYF. The CDR3 coding sequence is TGTGCCAGCAGAGAAGCGGGAGGGAGCTACGAGCAGTACTTC. The V and J genes are TRBV6-1 and TRBJ2-7; the match to TRBD2 covers 10 bases. CDR3 length: 14 residues. CDR1 is MNHNS and CDR2 is SASEGT in the germline V gene.

The rearrangement links TRBV19 to TRBJ2-1; D is uncertain. V gave up 3 bases and J gave up 6 bases, with 15 bases separating them. CDR1 and CDR2 from the germline V gene are LNHDA and SQIVND (reference sequence). This CDR3 region has 15 residues. The CDR3 nucleotides are TGTGCCAGTAGTATCCCGAGACTGGTTGGCAATGAGCAGTTCTTC. Its protein is CASSIPRLVGNEQFF.

This clonotype was recorded at least ten times. V gene TRBV6-1 combines with J gene TRBJ1-2; D is possibly TRBD1 (6 bases). CDR1 and CDR2 (germline): MNHNS, SASEGT. The CDR3 contains 14 residues. V was pared by 6 bases and J by 6 bases, with 17 bases between. CDR3 protein: CASRSLTGSHGYTF. The DNA of the CDR3 is TGTGCCAGCAGATCTCTCACAGGGTCTCATGGCTACACCTTC.

This clonotype was seen many times. The chain recombines TRBV20-1 with TRBJ2-1; no definite D call. V was trimmed by 5 bases and J by 0 bases, leaving 11 bases between them. Germline V gene lookup returns CDR1 DFQATT and CDR2 SNEGSKA (reference sequence). CDR3 length: 14 residues. CDR3 bases: TGCAGTGCTGTCGACTCCCGCTCCTACAATGAGCAGTTCTTC. It translates to CSAVDSRSYNEQFF.

Many counts were recorded for this clonotype. The rearrangement uses TRBV15 and TRBJ2-5; 8 bases match TRBD1. Per germline, CDR1 LNHNV and CDR2 YYDKDF (reference sequence). The CDR3 runs to 15 residues. After removal of 4 bases from V and 5 bases from J, the junction contained 9 bases not matched to a gene. The CDR3 is CATSTDRGTSETQYF. CDR3 sequence (DNA): TGTGCCACCAGCACCGACAGGGGCACGAGTGAGACCCAGTACTTC. Looking up the rest from reference TRBV15 and TRBJ2-5 gives the full variable domain: DAMVIQNPRYQVTQFGKPVTLSCSQTLNHNVMYWYQQKSSQAPKLLFHYYDKDFNNEADTPDNFQSRRPNTSFCFLDIRSPGLGDTAMYLCATSTDRGTSETQYFGPGTRLLVL.

This rearrangement joins TRBV7-9 to TRBJ1-2; tentatively, D is TRBD1 (6 bases). CDR1 and CDR2 from the germline V gene are SEHNR and FQNEAQ (reference sequence). V shed 5 bases and J shed 1 base, with 17 bases lying between them. There are 16 residues in the CDR3. The CDR3 here is CASSHSGGSFNYGYTF. The CDR3 DNA reads TGTGCCAGCAGCCACTCGGGGGGCTCCTTTAACTATGGCTACACCTTC.

This clonotype has just one count. V is TRBV5-5 and J is TRBJ2-7, with D perhaps TRBD2 (6 bases). The V gene lost 0 bases and the J gene lost 2 bases, with 9 bases spanning the gap. The CDR3 totals 14 residues. From germline, CDR1 is SGHKS and CDR2 YYEKEE (reference sequence). The CDR3 region is CASSLVSGAYEQYF. The CDR3, as DNA: TGTGCCAGCAGCTTGGTGTCGGGAGCCTACGAGCAGTACTTC.

This sequence joins TRBV27 and TRBJ2-7; 10 bases map to TRBD2. The CDR3 has 14 residues. Trimming cost V 5 bases and J 3 bases; bases outside gene matches: 4. Germline V gene data show CDR1 as MNHEY and CDR2 as SMNVEV (reference sequence). The CDR3 nucleotides are TGTGCCAGCAGTCGGACTAGCGGAAACTACGAGCAGTACTTC. It encodes CASSRTSGNYEQYF.

About this clonotype itself: A much more abundant neighbour one base away suggests this may be a read error. The V call is TRBV12-3 or TRBV12-4, the J call TRBJ1-2, with TRBD1 identical over 11 bases. The junction had 5 bases not matched to a gene; V was cut back by 7 bases and J by 7 bases. The CDR3 consists of 13 residues. The CDR3 DNA sequence: TGTGCCAGCACCAGGACAGGGGGCTGTGGCTACACCTTC. Translating it yields CASTRTGGCGYTF.

This clonotype was counted at least ten times. The chain uses TRBV28 and TRBJ2-2; perhaps TRBD1 as D (7 bases). Germline V gene data show CDR1 as MDHEN and CDR2 as SYDVKM. Trimming left V 7 bases short and J 2 bases short, with 17 bases between. The CDR3 has 16 residues. Here the CDR3 DNA reads TGTGCCAGCAAGTGGGGGGCAGGGGGAAACACCGGGGAGCTGTTTTTT. It encodes CASKWGAGGNTGELFF. The full variable domain, with the rest looked up from reference TRBV28 and TRBJ2-2, is DVKVTQSSRYLVKRTGEKVFLECVQDMDHENMFWYRQDPGLGLRLIYFSYDVKMKEKGDIPEGYSVSREKKERFSLILESASTNQTSMYLCASKWGAGGNTGELFFGEGSRLTVL.

This clonotype was found many times. J is TRBJ2-1 and V is TRBV3-1; a possible D gene is TRBD1 (6 bases). Germline values: CDR1 LGHDT, CDR2 YNNKEL (reference sequence). V shed 1 base and J shed 5 bases, with 15 bases lying between them. This CDR3 region has 16 residues. The CDR3 DNA reads TGTGCCAGCAGCCAAGTCCTCGGACAGATCGACAATGAGCAGTTCTTC. Amino acid sequence: CASSQVLGQIDNEQFF.

The chain couples TRBV19 to TRBJ2-7, with TRBD1 matching over 8 bases. This CDR3 region has 13 residues. CDR1 is LNHDA and CDR2 is SQIVND in the germline V gene (reference sequence). J lost 4 bases, V lost 10 bases, and 9 bases had no gene match. The CDR3: CATGGRDRYEQYF. The DNA for the CDR3 is TGTGCCACCGGGGGCCGGGACAGGTACGAGCAGTACTTC.

V is TRBV24-1 and J is TRBJ2-3, with TRBD2 matching over 12 bases. The CDR3 is 17 residues long. Trimming took 2 bases from V and 4 from J; bases not matched to a gene: 6. CDR1 is KGHDR, CDR2 SFDVKD, per germline. DNA for the CDR3: TGTGCCACCAGTGATTGGGCTAGCGGGGGGGCGCCAGATACGCAGTATTTT. Its protein is CATSDWASGGAPDTQYF.

This clonotype was seen at least ten times. CDR3 coding DNA: TGTGCCATCTACTCCAGGACACCATCCTACAATGAGCAGTTCTTC. Its protein is CAIYSRTPSYNEQFF. V gene TRBV30 combines with J gene TRBJ2-1, with TRBD1 as a possible D gene (5 bases). Trimming left V 8 bases short and J 1 base short, with 18 bases between. The CDR3 has 15 residues. Germline assignment: CDR1 GTSNPN and CDR2 SVGIG (reference sequence).

The chain links TRBV9 to TRBJ2-7; 16 nucleotides line up with TRBD2. With 4 bases clipped from V and 3 bases from J, the junction kept 7 bases outside the gene matches. The CDR3 length is 17 residues. Germline CDR1 SGDLS, CDR2 YYNGEE. Here the CDR3 reads CASSPGLAGGFGYEQYF. The CDR3 DNA reads as TGTGCCAGCAGCCCGGGACTAGCGGGGGGGTTTGGCTACGAGCAGTACTTC.

As to this clonotype: Given a much more abundant clone one base away, this may be a read error. The rearrangement joins TRBV5-5 to TRBJ1-4; tentatively, D is TRBD1 (5 bases). The germline V gene encodes CDR1 SGHKS and CDR2 YYEKEE (reference sequence). The CDR3 runs to 15 residues. The CDR3 is CGSSFQGEWYEKLFF. CDR3 coding DNA: TGTGGCAGCAGCTTTCAGGGAGAATGGTATGAAAAACTGTTTTTT.